The 20 T cell receptor beta chains below all came from one sample that was sequenced in a study of blood T cell repertoires in COVID-19. Only in-frame clones appear in the TCRdb table, and some are missing; sequencing was by immunoSEQ multiplex PCR. In the table there are roughly 140,000 clones, around 87% of which are singletons. Material: peripheral blood. These receptors came from a woman in her 40s with acute or convalescent COVID-19.

CDR3 sequence reads: CASSLALLEGTDTQYF. The CDR3 DNA follows: TGCGCCAGCAGCTTGGCCCTCCTAGAGGGCACAGATACGCAGTATTTT. The chain couples TRBV5-1 to TRBJ2-3; D call uncertain. Trimming stripped 0 bases from V and 1 base from J, with 12 bases between. Germline-derived CDR1 and CDR2 are SGHRS and YFSETQ. This CDR3 has 16 residues.

This rearrangement joins TRBV11-3 to TRBJ1-3; D possibly corresponds to TRBD1 (6 bases). Germline V gene lookup returns CDR1 SGHNT and CDR2 YENEEA. The CDR3 is 15 amino acids. V lost 5 bases and J lost 4, with 15 bases in between. DNA of the CDR3: TGTGCCAGCAGCACACGAACAGGGTCCGGAAACACCATATATTTT. It is translated as CASSTRTGSGNTIYF.

The chain uses TRBV5-4 and TRBJ2-2, with D possibly matching TRBD2 (5 bases). This CDR3 has 15 amino acids. Trimming removed 1 base at V and 7 bases at J, with 14 bases between. Germline V gene sequence: CDR1 SGHNT, CDR2 YYREEE (reference sequence). The CDR3 protein is CASSLFASLSGELFF. Written as DNA, the CDR3 is TGTGCCAGCAGCTTGTTCGCTAGCTTGAGCGGGGAGCTGTTTTTT.

V gene TRBV30 combines with J gene TRBJ1-2; no reliable D call. Germline CDR1 is GTSNPN and CDR2 is SVGIG (reference sequence). The CDR3 has 11 residues. The V gene lost 5 bases and the J gene lost 6 bases, with 10 bases spanning the gap. CDR3 sequence: CAWSRVDGYTF. In nucleotides, the CDR3 is TGTGCCTGGTCCCGGGTGGATGGCTACACCTTC.

The rearrangement links TRBV19 to TRBJ2-3; 13 nucleotides match TRBD2. Germline V gives CDR1 LNHDA, CDR2 SQIVND (reference sequence). The J segment lost 3 bases and the V segment lost 2 bases, leaving 14 bases of the junction unmatched. The CDR3 spans 20 residues. DNA of the CDR3: TGTGCCAGTAGTATACCAAGGGGCACCGCGGGACTAGCGGGAACAGATACGCAGTATTTT. Its protein is CASSIPRGTAGLAGTDTQYF. Full variable domain (outside the CDR3, taken from reference TRBV19 and TRBJ2-3): DGGITQSPKYLFRKEGQNVTLSCEQNLNHDAMYWYRQDPGQGLRLIYYSQIVNDFQKGDIAEGYSVSREKKESFPLTVTSAQKNPTAFYLCASSIPRGTAGLAGTDTQYFGPGTRLTVL.

This clone was found once. J is TRBJ2-5 and V is TRBV27; D possibly corresponds to TRBD1 (6 bases). Trimming took 0 bases from V and 5 from J, leaving 16 bases between them. Germline values: CDR1 MNHEY, CDR2 SMNVEV (reference sequence). The CDR3 runs to 16 residues. The CDR3 reads CASSLSKQGLWETQYF. In DNA, the CDR3 is TGTGCCAGCAGTTTATCGAAACAGGGTCTTTGGGAGACCCAGTACTTC.

This sequence joins TRBV19 and TRBJ2-7; possibly TRBD1 for D (5 bases). The CDR3 covers 14 residues. V was cut by 3 bases and J by 6 bases, with 15 bases left in between. Germline CDR1 is LNHDA and CDR2 is SQIVND (reference sequence). CDR3 in DNA: TGTGCCAGTAGTATCACAGGTGTGGATGCCGAGCAGTACTTC. It specifies CASSITGVDAEQYF.

The sample holds one count of this clone. The gene calls are TRBV30 and TRBJ1-6; 7 nucleotides line up with TRBD1. CDR1 is GTSNPN, CDR2 SVGIG, per germline (reference sequence). The J segment lost 10 bases and the V segment lost 3 bases, leaving 6 bases of the junction unmatched. CDR3 length equals 13 residues. The chain's CDR3 is CAWRGDRASPLHF. Written as DNA, the CDR3 is TGTGCCTGGAGGGGCGACAGGGCGTCACCCCTCCACTTT.

The gene calls are TRBV12-3 or TRBV12-4 and TRBJ1-3, with D unclear. This CDR3 has 11 residues. Trimming took off 8 bases at V and 8 bases at J, with 10 bases between the two ends. CDR3 region: CASSTGDTIYF. For the CDR3, the DNA is TGTGCCAGCTCAACCGGGGACACCATATATTTT.

About this clone: This sample also contains other DNA sequences that code for the same CDR3. This rearrangement joins TRBV28 to TRBJ2-1, with 7 bases lining up with TRBD1. The V and J ends lost 7 bases and 4 bases, in that order; junction bases with no gene match: 7. Germline V gene lookup returns CDR1 MDHEN and CDR2 SYDVKM. This CDR3 is 14 amino acids long. The CDR3 DNA follows: TGTGCCAGCATCCGACAGGGCGGGTACAATGAGCAGTTCTTC. Amino acid sequence: CASIRQGGYNEQFF.

The rearrangement links TRBV24-1 to TRBJ2-4; 8 positions match TRBD2. Germline CDR1 is KGHDR and CDR2 is SFDVKD. Germline trimming cut 4 bases from V and 1 base from J; bases unmatched to any gene: 2. The CDR3 is 15 amino acids. CDR3: CATSETGGAKNIQYF. CDR3 DNA sequence: TGTGCCACCAGTGAAACGGGGGGGGCCAAAAACATTCAGTACTTC.

This chain joins TRBV29-1 and TRBJ2-2, with TRBD2 matching 9 bases. The CDR3 has 16 amino acids. Germline V lookup: CDR1 SQVTM, CDR2 ANQGSEA. With 5 bases clipped from V and 2 bases from J, the junction kept 9 bases outside the gene matches. CDR3 loop: CSVLASGEFNTGELFF. Written as DNA, the CDR3 is TGCAGCGTTTTAGCTAGCGGGGAATTTAACACCGGGGAGCTGTTTTTT.

The chain employs TRBV19 and TRBJ2-1, with TRBD2 matching over 10 bases. CDR3 length: 14 residues. Germline V gives CDR1 LNHDA, CDR2 SQIVND (reference sequence). Losses at the gene ends were 7 bases for V and 2 bases for J; bases not matched to a gene: 2. CDR3 nucleotide sequence: TGTGCCAGTACTAGCGGGGGAGCCTACAATGAGCAGTTCTTC. It translates to CASTSGGAYNEQFF.

The chain recombines TRBV5-8 with TRBJ2-7; possible D gene TRBD1, 6 bases. Trimming shortened V by 2 bases and J by 3 bases, and 9 bases separated the two germline ends. CDR1 SGHTS and CDR2 YDEGEE come from the germline V gene. This CDR3 has 13 amino acids. CDR3 sequence reads: CASSLGQFYEQYF. The CDR3 DNA reads TGTGCCAGCAGCTTAGGACAGTTCTACGAGCAGTACTTC.

The chain links TRBV12-3 or TRBV12-4 to TRBJ2-2; D remains ambiguous. The CDR3 has 12 residues. V dropped 5 bases and J dropped 6 bases, with 7 bases sitting between them. The chain's CDR3 is CASSPPAGELFF. CDR3 bases: TGTGCCAGCAGTCCCCCCGCCGGGGAGCTGTTTTTT.

V and J are TRBV7-3 and TRBJ1-1; 8 bases line up with TRBD1. The CDR3 totals 15 residues. Trimming cost V 2 bases and J 4 bases; bases outside gene matches: 6. CDR1 and CDR2 from the germline V gene are SGHTA and FQGTGA. CDR3 sequence: CASSLGTGMSTEAFF. The CDR3 bases are TGTGCCAGCAGCTTAGGGACAGGTATGAGCACTGAAGCTTTCTTT.

The chain couples TRBV6-4 to TRBJ1-1; 12 bases agree with TRBD1. The V segment lost 5 bases and the J segment 7 bases; nucleotides outside the gene matches: 5. Per germline, CDR1 MRHNA and CDR2 SNTAGT. The CDR3 is made up of 14 amino acids. CDR3 nucleotides: TGTGCCAGCAGTTCCGGGACAGGGGGCCTTGAAGCTTTCTTT. As protein: CASSSGTGGLEAFF.

J is TRBJ1-2 and V is TRBV19, with TRBD1 matching over 11 bases. The trim removed 6 bases at V and 7 bases at J, leaving 10 bases unmatched. The germline gives CDR1 LNHDA, CDR2 SQIVND (reference sequence). The CDR3 runs to 15 residues. The CDR3 loop reads CASRNKGQGAFGYTF. For the CDR3, the DNA is TGTGCCAGTAGAAATAAAGGACAGGGGGCTTTTGGCTACACCTTC.

The V and J genes are TRBV30 and TRBJ1-1; D gene unclear. The CDR3 runs 14 residues. V was shortened by 3 bases and J by 1 base, with 12 bases between the two germline ends. From germline, CDR1 is GTSNPN and CDR2 SVGIG (reference sequence). CDR3 in amino acids: CAWSPESPNTEAFF. The CDR3 region has the DNA TGTGCCTGGAGCCCAGAATCTCCGAACACTGAAGCTTTCTTT.

This chain connects TRBV6-5 to TRBJ2-3, with 7 positions matching TRBD2. This CDR3 is built from 14 residues. Trimming cost V 11 bases and J 4 bases; bases outside gene matches: 12. Germline assignment: CDR1 MNHEY and CDR2 SVGAGI. CDR3 sequence: CASREGGAPDTQYF. In nucleotides, the CDR3 is TGTGCCTCGAGGGAGGGAGGGGCCCCAGATACGCAGTATTTT.